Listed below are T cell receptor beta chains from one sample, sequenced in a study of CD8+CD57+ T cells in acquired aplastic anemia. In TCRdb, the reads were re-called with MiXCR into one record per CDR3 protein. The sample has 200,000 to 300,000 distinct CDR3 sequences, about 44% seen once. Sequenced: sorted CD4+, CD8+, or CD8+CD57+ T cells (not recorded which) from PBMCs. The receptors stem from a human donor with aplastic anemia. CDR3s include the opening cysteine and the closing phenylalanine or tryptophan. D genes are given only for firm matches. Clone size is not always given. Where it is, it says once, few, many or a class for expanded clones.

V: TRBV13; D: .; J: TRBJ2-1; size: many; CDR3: CASSRSGPEQFF; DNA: TGTGCCAGCAGCCGGTCCGGTCCTGAGCAGTTCTTC
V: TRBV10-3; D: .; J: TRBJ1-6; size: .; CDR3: CAISESTRHNSPLHF; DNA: TGTGCCATCAGTGAGTCGACTAGGCATAATTCACCCCTCCACTTT
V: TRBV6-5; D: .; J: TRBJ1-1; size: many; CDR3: CASSYNVENTEAFF; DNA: TGTGCCAGCAGTTACAATGTTGAGAACACTGAAGCTTTCTTT
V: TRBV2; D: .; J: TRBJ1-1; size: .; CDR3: CTSSISGRNEAFF; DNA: TGTACCAGCAGTATCTCAGGGAGAAATGAAGCTTTCTTT
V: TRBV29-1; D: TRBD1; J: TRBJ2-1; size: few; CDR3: CSVFQGANEQFF; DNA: TGCAGCGTTTTTCAGGGGGCGAATGAGCAGTTCTTC
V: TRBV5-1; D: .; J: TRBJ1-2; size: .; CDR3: CASSQRGPRSFYGYTF; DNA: TGCGCCAGCAGCCAGAGAGGGCCAAGGAGCTTCTATGGCTACACCTTC
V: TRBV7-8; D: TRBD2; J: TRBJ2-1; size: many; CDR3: CASSKLAGEGEQFF; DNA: TGTGCCAGCAGCAAACTGGCGGGAGAGGGGGAGCAGTTCTTC
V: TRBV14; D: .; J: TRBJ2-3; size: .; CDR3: CASSQGGGAADTQYF; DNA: TGTGCCAGCAGCCAAGGAGGGGGGGCCGCAGATACGCAGTATTTT
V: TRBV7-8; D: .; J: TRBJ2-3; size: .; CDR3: CASSLDRDANTDTQYF; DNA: TGTGCCAGCAGCTTAGACAGGGACGCGAACACAGATACGCAGTATTTT
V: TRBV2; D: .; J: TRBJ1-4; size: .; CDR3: CASSEIVEKLFF; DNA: TGTGCCAGCAGTGAAATCGTCGAAAAACTGTTTTTT
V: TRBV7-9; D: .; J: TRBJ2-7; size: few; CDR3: CASSLAGKGLVHEQYF; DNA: TGTGCCAGCAGCTTAGCTGGTAAGGGGTTGGTCCACGAGCAGTACTTC
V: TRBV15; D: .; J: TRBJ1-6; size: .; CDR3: CATSGGPNSPLHF; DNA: TGTGCCACCAGCGGAGGACCGAATTCACCCCTCCACTTT
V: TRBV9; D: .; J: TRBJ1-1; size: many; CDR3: CASSVEGREDTEAFF; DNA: TGTGCCAGCAGCGTAGAAGGTCGTGAGGACACTGAAGCTTTCTTT
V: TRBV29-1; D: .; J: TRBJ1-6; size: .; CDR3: CSVEPLPPRSSYNSPLHF; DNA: TGCAGCGTTGAACCCCTGCCCCCGAGGAGCTCCTATAATTCACCCCTCCACTTT
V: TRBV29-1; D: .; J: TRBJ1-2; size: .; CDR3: CSVGGDAYGYTF; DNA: TGCAGCGTTGGGGGAGATGCCTATGGCTACACCTTC
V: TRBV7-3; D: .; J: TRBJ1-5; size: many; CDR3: CASSLTGEGNQPQHF; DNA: TGTGCCAGCAGCTTAACGGGAGAGGGCAATCAGCCCCAGCATTTT
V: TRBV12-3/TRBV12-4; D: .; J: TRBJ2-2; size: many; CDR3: CASTPSTGELFF; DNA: TGTGCCAGCACCCCGTCCACCGGGGAGCTGTTTTTT
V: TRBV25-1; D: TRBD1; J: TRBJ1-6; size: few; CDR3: CASSQQGAVNSPLHF; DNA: TGTGCCAGCAGTCAACAGGGGGCGGTAAATTCACCCCTCCACTTT
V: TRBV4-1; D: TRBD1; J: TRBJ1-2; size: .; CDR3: CASSQDGGTANYGYTF; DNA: TGCGCCAGCAGCCAAGACGGCGGGACAGCCAACTATGGCTACACCTTC
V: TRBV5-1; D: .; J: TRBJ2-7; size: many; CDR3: CASSWGIERSSYEQYF; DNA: TGCGCCAGCAGCTGGGGGATAGAACGGAGCTCCTACGAGCAGTACTTC
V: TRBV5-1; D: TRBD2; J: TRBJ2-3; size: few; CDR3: CASSLRGAGGLGTDTQYF; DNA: TGCGCCAGCAGCTTAAGGGGAGCGGGGGGGCTGGGCACAGATACGCAGTATTTT
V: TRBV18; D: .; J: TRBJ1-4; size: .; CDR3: CASSPKTGTLSANEKLFF; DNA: TGTGCCAGCTCACCAAAGACCGGGACGCTGTCGGCTAATGAAAAACTGTTTTTT
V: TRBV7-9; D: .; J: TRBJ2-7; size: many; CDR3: CASSPPGYYEQYF; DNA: TGTGCCAGCAGCCCGCCAGGCTACTACGAGCAGTACTTC
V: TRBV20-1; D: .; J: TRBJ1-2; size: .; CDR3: CSARVGLGNGYTF; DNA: TGCAGTGCTAGAGTTGGGTTGGGGAATGGCTACACCTTC
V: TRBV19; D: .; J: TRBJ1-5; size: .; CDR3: CASKFASNQPQHF; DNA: TGTGCCAGTAAGTTCGCTAGCAATCAGCCCCAGCATTTT
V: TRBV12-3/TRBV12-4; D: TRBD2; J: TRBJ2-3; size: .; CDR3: CASSLAGGLMPDTQYF; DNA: TGTGCCAGCAGTCTAGCGGGAGGTCTAATGCCAGATACGCAGTATTTT
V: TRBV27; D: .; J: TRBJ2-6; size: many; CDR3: CASSRGTGANVLTF; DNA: TGTGCCAGCAGTCGCGGAACCGGGGCCAACGTCCTGACTTTC
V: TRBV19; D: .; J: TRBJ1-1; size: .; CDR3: CASSIAAAMNTEAFF; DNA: TGTGCCAGTAGTATAGCGGCAGCCATGAACACTGAAGCTTTCTTT
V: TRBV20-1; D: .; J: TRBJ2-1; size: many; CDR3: CSARGGTEVRCKEFF; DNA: TGCAGTGCTAGAGGGGGTACTGAGGTTCGGTGTAAGGAGTTCTTC
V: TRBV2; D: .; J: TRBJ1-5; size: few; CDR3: CASSFSRVGYGQPQHF; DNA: TGTGCCAGCAGTTTCAGCAGGGTAGGCTATGGTCAGCCCCAGCATTTT
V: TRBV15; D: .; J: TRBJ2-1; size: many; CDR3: CATSRDRGDEQFF; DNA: TGTGCCACCAGCAGAGACAGGGGCGATGAGCAGTTCTTC
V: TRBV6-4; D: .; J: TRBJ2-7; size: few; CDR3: CASSYKHSYEQYF; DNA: TGTGCCAGCAGTTACAAACACTCCTACGAGCAGTACTTC
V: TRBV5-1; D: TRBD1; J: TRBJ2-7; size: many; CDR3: CASSLWDSSYEQYF; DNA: TGCGCCAGCAGCTTGTGGGACAGTTCCTACGAGCAGTACTTC
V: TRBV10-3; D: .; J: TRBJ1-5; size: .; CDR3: CAISDLGGNQPQHF; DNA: TGTGCCATCAGTGATCTAGGGGGAAATCAGCCCCAGCATTTT
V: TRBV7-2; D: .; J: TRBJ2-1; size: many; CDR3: CASSLAGGYEQFF; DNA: TGTGCCAGCAGCTTAGCGGGGGGCTATGAGCAGTTCTTC
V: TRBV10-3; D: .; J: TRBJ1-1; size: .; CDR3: CAISPRDGTEAFF; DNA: TGTGCCATCAGCCCACGGGATGGGACTGAAGCTTTCTTT
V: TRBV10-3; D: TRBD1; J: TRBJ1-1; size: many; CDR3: CAISESRDRVGEAFF; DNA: TGTGCCATCAGTGAAAGTAGGGACAGGGTCGGTGAAGCTTTCTTT
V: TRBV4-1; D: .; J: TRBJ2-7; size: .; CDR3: CASSQDWGGLSYEQYF; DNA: TGCGCCAGCAGCCAAGACTGGGGGGGCCTCTCCTACGAGCAGTACTTC
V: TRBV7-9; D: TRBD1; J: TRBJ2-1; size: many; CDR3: CASSGGQATQQFF; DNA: TGTGCCAGCAGCGGAGGACAGGCGACACAGCAGTTCTTC
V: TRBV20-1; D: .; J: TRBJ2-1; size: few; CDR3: CSAYGGSNEQFF; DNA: TGCAGTGCTTACGGGGGCTCCAATGAGCAGTTCTTC
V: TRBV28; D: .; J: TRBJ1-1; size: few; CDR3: CASSQLLQRTEAFF; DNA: TGTGCCAGCAGTCAACTCCTCCAAAGGACTGAAGCTTTCTTT
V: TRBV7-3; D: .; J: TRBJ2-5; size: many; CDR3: CASSREGETQYF; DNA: TGTGCCAGCAGCCGAGAGGGAGAGACCCAGTACTTC
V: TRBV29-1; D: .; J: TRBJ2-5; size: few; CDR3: CSAGGGLGGTQYF; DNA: TGCAGCGCCGGGGGAGGTCTCGGGGGGACCCAGTACTTC